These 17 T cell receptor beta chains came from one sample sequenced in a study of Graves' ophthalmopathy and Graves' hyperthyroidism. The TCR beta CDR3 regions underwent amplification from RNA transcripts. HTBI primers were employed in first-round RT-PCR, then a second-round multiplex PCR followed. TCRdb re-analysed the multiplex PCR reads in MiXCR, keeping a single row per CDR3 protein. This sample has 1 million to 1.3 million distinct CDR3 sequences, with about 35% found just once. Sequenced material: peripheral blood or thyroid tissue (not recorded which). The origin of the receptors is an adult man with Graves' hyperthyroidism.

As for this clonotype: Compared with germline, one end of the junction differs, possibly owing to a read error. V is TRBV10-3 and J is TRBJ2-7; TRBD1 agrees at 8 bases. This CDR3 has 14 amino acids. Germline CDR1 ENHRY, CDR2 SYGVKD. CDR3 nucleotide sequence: TGTGCCATCAGTCCTGGACAGGGAAGGTACGAGCAGTGCTTC. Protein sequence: CAISPGQGRYEQCF.

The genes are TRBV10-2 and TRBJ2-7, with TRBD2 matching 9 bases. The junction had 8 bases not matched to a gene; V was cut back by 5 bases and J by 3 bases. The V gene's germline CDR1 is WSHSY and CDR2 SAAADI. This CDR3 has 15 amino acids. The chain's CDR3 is CASSLAGAMVYEQYF. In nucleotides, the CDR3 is TGCGCCAGCAGTTTAGCGGGAGCGATGGTCTACGAGCAGTACTTC.

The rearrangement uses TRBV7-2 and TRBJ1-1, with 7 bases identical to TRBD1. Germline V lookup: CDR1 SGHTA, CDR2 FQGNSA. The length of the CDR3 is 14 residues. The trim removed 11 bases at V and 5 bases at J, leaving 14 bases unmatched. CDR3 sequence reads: CAWSVLGRGTEAFF. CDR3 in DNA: TGTGCCTGGAGTGTACTTGGCAGGGGGACTGAAGCTTTCTTT.

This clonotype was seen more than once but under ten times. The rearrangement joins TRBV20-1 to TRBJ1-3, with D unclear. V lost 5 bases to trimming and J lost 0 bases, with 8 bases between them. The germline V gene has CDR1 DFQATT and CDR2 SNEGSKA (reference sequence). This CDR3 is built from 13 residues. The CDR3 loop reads CSAPDHSGNTIYF. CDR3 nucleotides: TGCAGTGCTCCAGACCACTCTGGAAACACCATATATTTT.

The CDR3 loop is CASSDGSGELFF. The CDR3 coding sequence is TGTGCCAGCAGTGACGGGTCCGGGGAGCTGTTTTTT. The chain has TRBV6-5 and TRBJ1-4; D is undetermined. The J call could be wrong; TRBJ2-2 is a better fit for the DNA end. The CDR3 consists of 12 residues. Germline V CDR1 and CDR2: MNHEY, SVGAGI.

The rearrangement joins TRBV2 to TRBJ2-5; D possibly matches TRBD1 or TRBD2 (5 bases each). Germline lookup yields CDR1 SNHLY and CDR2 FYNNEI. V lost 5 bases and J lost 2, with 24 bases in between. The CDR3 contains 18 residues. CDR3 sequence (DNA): TGTGCCAGCAGTTACTCGACAGCCCCCGAGCGGATTCAAGAGACCCAGTACTTC. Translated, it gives CASSYSTAPERIQETQYF.

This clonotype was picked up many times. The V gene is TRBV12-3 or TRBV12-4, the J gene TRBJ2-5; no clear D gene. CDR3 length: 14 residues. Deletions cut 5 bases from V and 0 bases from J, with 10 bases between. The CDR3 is CASSRGRDQETQYF. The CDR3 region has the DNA TGTGCCAGCAGTCGCGGACGGGACCAAGAGACCCAGTACTTC.

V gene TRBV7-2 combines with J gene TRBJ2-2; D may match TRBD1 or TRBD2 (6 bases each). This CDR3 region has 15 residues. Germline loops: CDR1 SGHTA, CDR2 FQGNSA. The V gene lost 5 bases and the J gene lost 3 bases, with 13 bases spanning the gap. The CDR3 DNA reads TGTGCCAGCAGCCCAGAAGGGGGGTACACCGGGGAGCTGTTTTTT. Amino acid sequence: CASSPEGGYTGELFF.

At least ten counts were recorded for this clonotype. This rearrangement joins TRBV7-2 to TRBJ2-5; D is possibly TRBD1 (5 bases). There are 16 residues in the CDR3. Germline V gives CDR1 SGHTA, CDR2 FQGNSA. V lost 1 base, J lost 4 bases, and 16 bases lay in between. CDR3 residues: CASSLGPRVLVETQYF. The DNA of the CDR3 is TGTGCCAGCAGCTTAGGCCCCAGGGTGTTGGTAGAGACCCAGTACTTC.

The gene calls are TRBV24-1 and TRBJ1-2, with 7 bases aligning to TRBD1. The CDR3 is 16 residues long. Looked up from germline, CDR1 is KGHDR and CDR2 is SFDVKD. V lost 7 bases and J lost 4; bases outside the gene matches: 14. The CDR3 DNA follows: TGTGCCACCAGCGCAAGTTATAGCAGGGGGACCTATGGCTACACCTTC. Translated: CATSASYSRGTYGYTF.

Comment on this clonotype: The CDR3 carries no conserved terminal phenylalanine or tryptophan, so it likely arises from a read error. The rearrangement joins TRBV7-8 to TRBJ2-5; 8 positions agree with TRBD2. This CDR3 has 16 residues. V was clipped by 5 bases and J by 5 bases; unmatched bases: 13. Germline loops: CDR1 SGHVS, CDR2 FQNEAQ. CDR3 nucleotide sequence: TGTGCCAGCAGCCCTAGGACTAGCTGGAGGGGGGAGACCCAGTACCTC. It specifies CASSPRTSWRGETQYL.

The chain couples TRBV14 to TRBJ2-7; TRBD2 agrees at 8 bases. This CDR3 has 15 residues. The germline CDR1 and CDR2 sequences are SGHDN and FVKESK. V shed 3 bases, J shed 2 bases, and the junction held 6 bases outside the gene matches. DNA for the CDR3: TGTGCCAGCAGCCAGGTAGCGGGATGGGCCTACGAGCAGTACTTC. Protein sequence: CASSQVAGWAYEQYF.

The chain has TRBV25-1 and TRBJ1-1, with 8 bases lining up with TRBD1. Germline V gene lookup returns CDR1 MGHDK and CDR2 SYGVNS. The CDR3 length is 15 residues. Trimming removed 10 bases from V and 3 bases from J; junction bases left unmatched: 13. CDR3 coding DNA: TGTGCCAACAGGGGGGGAGTAGGGATGGACACTGAAGCTTTCTTT. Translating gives CANRGGVGMDTEAFF.

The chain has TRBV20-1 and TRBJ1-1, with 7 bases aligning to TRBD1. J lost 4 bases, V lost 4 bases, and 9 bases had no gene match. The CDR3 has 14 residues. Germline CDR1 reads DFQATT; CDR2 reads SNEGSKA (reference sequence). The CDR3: CSATPGQRTTEAFF. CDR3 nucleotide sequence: TGCAGTGCTACTCCGGGACAGAGGACCACTGAAGCTTTCTTT.

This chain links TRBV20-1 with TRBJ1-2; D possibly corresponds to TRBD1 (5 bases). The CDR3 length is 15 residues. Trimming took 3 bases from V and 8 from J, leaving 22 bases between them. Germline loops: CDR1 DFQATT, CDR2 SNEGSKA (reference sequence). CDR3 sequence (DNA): TGCAGTGCTAGCGGTGGTGGGGGGAATACCCGGGGCTACACCTTC. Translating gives CSASGGGGNTRGYTF.

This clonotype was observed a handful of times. The CDR3 region is CASSEARSQFYSNQPQHF. CDR3 DNA sequence: TGTGCCAGCAGTGAAGCGCGGTCCCAGTTCTATAGCAATCAGCCCCAGCATTTT. This sequence joins TRBV2 and TRBJ1-5, with D unresolved. With 0 bases removed from V and 0 bases from J, the gap between germline ends came to 15 bases. This CDR3 spans 18 amino acids. Looked up from germline, CDR1 is SNHLY and CDR2 is FYNNEI.

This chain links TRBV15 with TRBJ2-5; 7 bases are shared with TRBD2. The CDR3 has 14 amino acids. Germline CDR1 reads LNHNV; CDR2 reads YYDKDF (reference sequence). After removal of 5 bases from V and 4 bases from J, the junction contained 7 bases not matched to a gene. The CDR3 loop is CATSGGGWGETQYF. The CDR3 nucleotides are TGTGCCACCAGCGGGGGAGGGTGGGGAGAGACCCAGTACTTC.